This TCR beta chain was identified in a study of T cell repertoires in cytomegalovirus infection. Study-wide background: Shared public TCR beta signatures pointed to both CMV infection and a matching HLA type. General observations from the study: Dominant in the ex vivo response were TCR beta clonotypes restricted by HLA-C and specific for CMV.

The CDR3 spans 15 residues. Per the germline V gene, CDR1 is SNHLY and CDR2 is FYNNEI. V dropped 4 bases and J dropped 0; count of bases not matched to a gene: 4. MiXCR, applied by TCRdb to the reads, yields one record per CDR3 protein. The sample has about 310,000 distinct CDR3 sequences; roughly a sixth are singletons. On this clonotype itself: The antigen remains unidentified.

This TCR was recovered from a human donor in good health (CMV status not recorded). Some clones in this sample may be carry-over from other donors' samples. J is TRBJ2-7 and V is TRBV2, with 9 bases matching TRBD2. The sample consisted of PBMCs. As DNA, the CDR3 is TGTGCCAGCAGTGGGACAGCGGGGGGCTCCTACGAGCAGTACTTC. This translates into CASSGTAGGSYEQYF.